A selection of T cell receptor beta chains follows, all from one sample in a study of blood T cell repertoires in COVID-19. TCRdb keeps only in-frame clones here, not all; method: immunoSEQ multiplex PCR. The sample comprises about 30,000 clones, approximately 80% of which are singletons, and roughly half rests with the top ten. The material sequenced was peripheral blood. The receptors were gathered from a woman aged 65 to 85 with acute or convalescent COVID-19. Both conserved end residues are part of each CDR3. D genes are given only for firm matches. Only part of the rows carry a size: once, few, many, or a class if the clone is expanded.

14	TRBV2	.	TRBJ1-4	.	CASSILGAREKLFF	TGTGCCAGCAGTATCTTGGGGGCAAGGGAAAAACTGTTTTTT
15	TRBV6-2/TRBV6-3	.	TRBJ2-1	.	CASSYLDREGNEQFF	TGTGCCAGCAGTTACCTGGACAGGGAGGGCAATGAGCAGTTCTTC
16	TRBV5-4	TRBD1	TRBJ1-1	.	CASTSAAGGMNTEAFF	TGTGCCAGCACGTCCGCCGCAGGGGGTATGAACACTGAAGCTTTCTTT
12	TRBV28	.	TRBJ2-1	.	CASSSLGDEQFF	TGTGCCAGCAGTTCCCTCGGGGATGAGCAGTTCTTC
17	TRBV4-1	TRBD1	TRBJ1-1	.	CASSQAGQGAAGTEAFF	TGCGCCAGCAGCCAAGCGGGCCAGGGGGCCGCGGGCACTGAAGCTTTCTTT
16	TRBV5-6	TRBD1	TRBJ1-5	.	CASSLDRDRDSQPQHF	TGTGCCAGCAGCTTGGACCGGGACAGGGATAGTCAGCCCCAGCATTTT
15	TRBV6-5	.	TRBJ1-2	.	CASSYSIQGSYGYTF	TGTGCCAGCAGTTACTCGATCCAAGGGAGTTATGGCTACACCTTC
15	TRBV28	.	TRBJ2-7	once	CASSDIGLGHYEQYF	TGTGCCAGCAGTGATATTGGTTTGGGACACTACGAGCAGTACTTC
13	TRBV7-9	TRBD2	TRBJ2-7	.	CASSPGLSDEQYF	TGTGCCAGCAGCCCGGGACTATCCGACGAGCAGTACTTC
12	TRBV28	.	TRBJ2-7	.	CASSLLDYEQYF	TGTGCCAGCAGTTTGTTAGACTACGAGCAGTACTTC
14	TRBV27	.	TRBJ1-1	.	CASRQAKGNTEAFF	TGTGCCAGCAGACAGGCCAAAGGGAACACTGAAGCTTTCTTT
15	TRBV9	.	TRBJ2-1	few	CASSVGAGAYNEQFF	TGTGCCAGCAGCGTGGGGGCGGGGGCTTACAATGAGCAGTTCTTC
15	TRBV4-3	.	TRBJ2-7	.	CASSQDRQGSDEQYF	TGCGCCAGCAGCCAAGACCGGCAGGGGTCTGACGAGCAGTACTTC
14	TRBV6-5	TRBD1	TRBJ2-7	.	CASTSTGGVGEQYF	TGTGCCAGCACAAGCACAGGGGGTGTCGGCGAGCAGTACTTC
15	TRBV4-1	.	TRBJ2-1	.	CASSQVAASYNEQFF	TGCGCCAGCAGCCAAGTAGCGGCCTCCTACAATGAGCAGTTCTTC
17	TRBV27	TRBD2	TRBJ2-7	.	CASSLYPGTSGRNEQYF	TGTGCCAGCAGTTTATACCCCGGGACTAGCGGGAGGAACGAGCAGTACTTC
14	TRBV7-2	.	TRBJ1-1	few	CASRSRQRNTEAFF	TGTGCCAGCAGGTCCCGACAGAGGAACACTGAAGCTTTCTTT
15	TRBV3-1/TRBV3-2	.	TRBJ1-2	few	CASSPKLGSFYGYTF	TGTGCCAGCAGCCCCAAGCTCGGGTCATTCTATGGCTACACCTTC
14	TRBV7-6	.	TRBJ2-7	once	CASSPQEGAYEQYF	TGTGCCAGCAGCCCCCAGGAGGGGGCTTACGAGCAGTACTTC
15	TRBV5-1	TRBD2	TRBJ2-1	few	CASSATSGRYNEQFF	TGCGCCAGCAGCGCGACTAGCGGGAGGTACAATGAGCAGTTCTTC
14	TRBV5-1	.	TRBJ2-1	.	CASRQTSYYNEQFF	TGCGCCAGCAGACAGACTAGTTACTACAATGAGCAGTTCTTC
18	TRBV4-3	.	TRBJ1-1	once	CASSQGGRGELGRTEAFF	TGCGCCAGCAGCCAAGGAGGCAGGGGAGAATTGGGAAGGACTGAAGCTTTCTTT
14	TRBV5-1	.	TRBJ1-5	.	CASSPDSNNQPQHF	TGCGCCAGCAGCCCTGACAGCAACAATCAGCCCCAGCATTTT
15	TRBV7-9	.	TRBJ1-4	few	CASSSAGGAVEKLFF	TGTGCCAGCAGCTCCGCGGGAGGGGCTGTTGAAAAACTGTTTTTT
16	TRBV10-3	.	TRBJ2-2	.	CAIRRSRLTDTGELFF	TGTGCCATCAGGAGGTCCCGATTGACCGACACCGGGGAGCTGTTTTTT
13	TRBV5-1	.	TRBJ2-7	.	CASSLAVGGEEYF	TGCGCCAGCAGCTTGGCCGTTGGAGGGGAGGAGTACTTC
18	TRBV7-9	TRBD2	TRBJ2-3	.	CASSLGRASGGPTDTQYF	TGTGCCAGCAGCTTAGGAAGGGCTAGCGGGGGGCCCACAGATACGCAGTATTTT
14	TRBV7-2	.	TRBJ1-2	.	CASSLGEAYYGYTF	TGTGCCAGCAGCTTGGGGGAGGCCTACTATGGCTACACCTTC
13	TRBV2	.	TRBJ2-4	.	CASTRVAKNIQYF	TGTGCCAGCACTAGAGTAGCCAAAAACATTCAGTACTTC
12	TRBV19	.	TRBJ1-5	once	CASSTGNQPQHF	TGTGCCAGTAGCACCGGGAATCAGCCCCAGCATTTT
18	TRBV9	TRBD1	TRBJ2-3	.	CASSVVIGQGDGTDTQYF	TGTGCCAGCAGCGTAGTAATCGGCCAGGGGGACGGCACAGATACGCAGTATTTT
11	TRBV11-2	.	TRBJ1-1	.	CASSSRVIAFF	TGTGCCAGCAGCTCCAGGGTTATAGCTTTCTTT
14	TRBV6-1	.	TRBJ2-4	.	CASSEETGKNIQYF	TGTGCCAGCAGTGAAGAAACAGGGAAAAACATTCAGTACTTC
15	TRBV6-5	TRBD1	TRBJ2-3	.	CASSYEQGGTDTQYF	TGTGCCAGCAGTTACGAGCAGGGGGGCACAGATACGCAGTATTTT
15	TRBV18	.	TRBJ2-3	.	CASSPVGGFTDTQYF	TGTGCCAGCTCACCCGTGGGGGGATTCACAGATACGCAGTATTTT